This record looks at one TCR beta chain sequence and its context. This clone turned up a few times. Its antigen has not been determined. No much larger clonotype is one base removed from it; base qualities were not supplied. Clipping removes 5 bases from V and 0 bases from J, with 11 as the unmatched junction base count. The CDR3 has 19 amino acids, counting the end cysteine and phenylalanine. CDR3 DNA is the only sequence kept; it has 57 bases, read in frame from the first base. Looking up the germline V gene yields CDR1 SGHVS and CDR2 FQNEAQ. These data originate in a study of cytomegalovirus exposure and HLA in healthy donors (dated 2017 in TCRdb). As for the study more broadly: According to an earlier analysis of a few hundred of the donors, 200 million or so T cells yielded approximately 120 million unique TCR beta sequences and less than 300 Gb of sequence data. An early release covering approximately 600 HLA-typed donors comprised approximately 290 gigabases of sequencing data and 85 million to 100 million unique TCR sequences. The genetic ancestry cluster associated with self-reported Caucasian donors included about 81% of the 300 to 450 genotyped donors. The study was designed to test whether signatures of past pathogen exposure could be identified by cataloging public T cell receptors. The study used immunosequencing to profile the T cell repertoires of approximately 640 subjects and linked those repertoires to cytomegalovirus serostatus. In addition to the first cohort of 500 to 850 subjects, a separate validation cohort of 120 different subjects was used. The study combined high-throughput TCR immunosequencing, statistical association of individual TCRs with disease status, and machine learning to predict cytomegalovirus infection status. A later analysis re-analyzed previously published TCR beta repertoires from 650 to 800 donors and added high-resolution HLA genotyping to study TCR occurrence patterns. The later analysis used no new phenotypic data to find candidate immune exposures, relying instead on TCR beta sequences and their occurrence across donors. In an earlier analysis of a few hundred of the donors, high-throughput TCR beta sequencing was used to judge whether each TCR beta V gene segment behaved as functional or pseudogenic. Donor age, sex, ethnicity and CMV serostatus were collected together with the repertoire data. In a later genetic analysis, genome-wide SNP genotypes for about 55% of the roughly 670 donors were used, and that subset was treated as a discovery cohort. Every discovery cohort repertoire had been produced on one sequencing platform. Class I and class II HLA loci were covered by the typing at four-digit resolution. The number of donors typed differed by locus, with about 629-640 for A, B, C, DRB1 and DQB1, roughly 550 for DQA1, over 600 for DPA1, and roughly 450 for DPB1. About five DR-DQ haplotypes were handled as single units for association and clustering, since linkage in the cohort was strong. On average, around 230,000 unique TCR beta nucleotide sequences were sequenced per donor among 398 genotyped donors of the cohort, with 15% to 20% of those sequences being non-productive. Overall study results and their limits: In an earlier analysis of 450 to 750 of the donors, most TCR beta V segments appeared in productive rearrangements about 90% or about 30% of the time, broadly matching IMGT annotations. Approximately 18 rarely observed V segments, including chromosome 9 orphons, were excluded from the earlier analysis of a few hundred of the donors because counts were too low. The presence/absence analyses assumed that sequencing depth was roughly uniform across donors, and that assumption may not be true. A cluster of highly shared sequence variants was judged likely to represent a technical artifact of the sequencing pipeline. A few of the identified cytomegalovirus-associated TCR beta chains were confirmed in vitro to be specific for cytomegalovirus antigens. While some public TCRs were present in many individuals, most TCR sequences turned up only very rarely across donors. CMV serostatus was the only immune exposure information available for the cohort. In a later genetic analysis, a missense DCLRE1C variant was associated with V-gene and J-gene trimming of TCR beta chains, and the association was replicated in an independent cohort. A later genetic analysis reported fewer N-insertions in productive TCRs among donors in an Asian-associated ancestry cluster than the roughly 700-donor mean. A later analysis found that TCR association rates varied across HLA loci, with DRB1 alleles showing the most associated TCRs and HLA-C alleles the fewest. Because HLA typing was missing for some donors at each locus, association tests included only the typed subset. This cohort had only TCR beta chains sequenced, and the lack of alpha or paired-chain data limited which features could be detected. A further reported finding was that TCR beta sequences accurately predicted the HLA-A and HLA-B alleles for most subjects in the first cohort. The 87-base-pair reads could not distinguish some IMGT-functional V segments, including TRBV6-2 and TRBV6-3, so those segments were excluded. According to the authors, the approach could potentially be generalized to other disease states and immunological phenotypes. Strong co-occurrence of HLA alleles, especially DR and DQ, made assigning TCR associations to individual alleles difficult. Several of the top co-occurrence clusters appeared to be linked to parvovirus B19, influenza, CMV and Epstein-Barr virus, according to a later analysis. The classifier was reported to diagnose cytomegalovirus status with high specificity and sensitivity in both the original cohort and the validation cohort. A later analysis found that most CMV-associated TCR beta chains appeared HLA-restricted, with HLA associations seemingly driven largely by CMV exposure. In a later analysis, HLA-associated TCR beta chains were found to be more clonally expanded and to have lower generation probabilities than equally common non-associated chains. The study listed approximately 150 TCR beta chains as associated with cytomegalovirus. Correlated functional status among segregating V segments might reflect linkage disequilibrium, but an unknown experimental factor could not be ruled out. A later analysis associated 15,000 to 20,000 TCR beta sequences with specific HLA alleles at a false discovery rate of 0.05.

The protocol used for the library was the immunoSEQ multiplex PCR assay. The multiplex PCR relied on a mix of 60 forward primers for TCR Vbeta segments and 13 reverse primers for TCR Jbeta segments. The CDR3 region of rearranged TCR beta genes was amplified from genomic DNA by a multiplex PCR assay. On the Illumina HiSeq System, the amplified TCR beta libraries were sequenced as 87-base-pair reads. Regarding the original processing steps: Across the 700 or so repertoires, a later analysis counted roughly 84 million unique TCR beta chains, approximately 10 million of which were shared by at least two donors. A nearest-neighbor algorithm error-corrected the raw reads and collapsed the reads into unique sequences, merging closely related sequences to remove PCR and sequencing errors. CDR3 sequences were aligned to IMGT reference sequences to assign V, D and J gene segments. For a sequence to be retained, at least a six-nucleotide match to both a V gene segment and a J gene segment was required. A rearrangement was called productive if the CDR3 had no stop codons and remained in frame with V and J, and every other rearrangement was called non-productive. CDR3 was defined according to IMGT convention as the region running from the second conserved V-encoded cysteine to the conserved J-encoded phenylalanine. The earlier analysis of fewer than 750 of the donors excluded sequences that lacked an unambiguous match to a single V gene segment. In an earlier analysis of several hundred of the donors, V segments were called functional above 56.7% productive rearrangements and were called segregating when the between-donor standard deviation exceeded 5%. A statistical classification framework was built for diagnosing cytomegalovirus status from the catalog of TCR beta chain sequences. V and J gene assignment, in a later analysis, came from comparing TCR nucleotide sequences with IMGT/GENE-DB human TR gene sequences. The TCRdist pipeline was used in a later analysis to assign CDR3 sequences and most-parsimonious VDJ recombination scenarios. In a later analysis, every TCR beta chain was defined by the combination of its CDR3 amino acid sequence and its V-gene family, and reads without a unique V-gene family were dropped. As a way to deal with suspected cross-contamination and a sequencing artifact, a later analysis dropped 640 or so nucleotide sequences that were highly shared and had low generation probability. A later analysis calculated a clonal expansion index for each public chain from normalized within-repertoire ranks of inferred template counts. A later analysis computed generation probabilities with a VDJ recombination model fitted to out-of-frame rearrangements, and checked the results against IGoR. In a later analysis, hypergeometric tests were used to score TCR-TCR, TCR-HLA and TCR-CMV co-occurrence, with a repertoire-size bias correction applied to TCR pairs. To estimate false discovery rates, a later analysis permuted the HLA or CMV assignments 20 times. In a later analysis, co-occurring TCRs were grouped with DBSCAN, and TCRdist sequence similarity was added when clustering was performed within HLA-allele-positive subsets. Co-occurrence clustering excluded repertoires with fewer than 30,000 or more than 120,000 public chains, plus five with anomalous nucleotide sharing. Drawn from immuneACCESS, this table holds only the in-frame rearrangements with V and J called that TCRdb kept. Clones are partly lost; checked studies trace under half to an unresolved V gene and leave the rest unexplained. The V and J calls and clone size are taken from that table; D and trimming were inferred from the DNA. The sample table contains 75,000 to 90,000 clones; only one count was recorded for 10% of them. Approximately 23% of the sample goes to the ten largest clones.

The cohort comprised fewer than 750 healthy bone marrow donors. At the time of sampling, all cohort members were nominally healthy, though unrecorded immune exposures were likely present. The donor was CMV seropositive and was included in the group of approximately 310 seropositive cohort members. Each donor provided a peripheral blood sample, and peripheral blood mononuclear cells were used for TCR beta sequencing. The Qiagen DNeasy Blood Extraction Kit was used to extract genomic DNA from the blood cell samples. The sequenced material came from PBMCs. The TCR comes from a man aged 55 to 70 in good health and CMV-seropositive. The rearrangement joined TRBV7-8 to TRBJ2-1, with 12 junctional bases fitting TRBD2. At the DNA level, the sequence is TGTGCCAGCAGCCCCCGACTAGCGGGGGCGTCCAACTCCTACAATGAGCAGTTCTTC. Its product reads: CASSPRLAGASNSYNEQFF.